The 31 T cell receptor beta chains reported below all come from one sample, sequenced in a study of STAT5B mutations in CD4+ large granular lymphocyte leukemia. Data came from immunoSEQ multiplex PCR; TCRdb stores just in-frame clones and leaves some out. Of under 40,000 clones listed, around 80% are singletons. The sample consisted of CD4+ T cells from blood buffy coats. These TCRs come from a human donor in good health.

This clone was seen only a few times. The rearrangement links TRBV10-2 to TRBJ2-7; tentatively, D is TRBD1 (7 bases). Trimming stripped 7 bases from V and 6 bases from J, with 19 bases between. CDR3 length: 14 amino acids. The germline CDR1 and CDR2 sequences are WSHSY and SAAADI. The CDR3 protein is CASNVQGGTGEQYF. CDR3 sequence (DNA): TGCGCCAGCAATGTCCAGGGGGGAACGGGCGAGCAGTACTTC.

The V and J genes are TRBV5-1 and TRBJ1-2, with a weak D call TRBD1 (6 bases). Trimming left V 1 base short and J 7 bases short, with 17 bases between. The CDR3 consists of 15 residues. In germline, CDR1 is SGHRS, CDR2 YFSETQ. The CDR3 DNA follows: TGCGCCAGCAGCTTGCAACGGGGGCTCGGCTCTGGCTACACCTTC. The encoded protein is CASSLQRGLGSGYTF.

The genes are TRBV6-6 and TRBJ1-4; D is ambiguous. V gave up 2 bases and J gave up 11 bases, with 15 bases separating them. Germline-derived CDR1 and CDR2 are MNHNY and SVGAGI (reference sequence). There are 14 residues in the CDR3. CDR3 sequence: CASSYERRPGKLFF. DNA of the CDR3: TGTGCCAGCAGTTACGAAAGACGGCCGGGCAAACTGTTTTTT.

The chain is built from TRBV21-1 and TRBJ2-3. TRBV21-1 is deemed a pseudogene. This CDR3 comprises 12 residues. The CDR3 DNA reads TGTGCCAGCAGCCTGGGAACAGATACGCAGTATTTT. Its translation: CASSLGTDTQYF.

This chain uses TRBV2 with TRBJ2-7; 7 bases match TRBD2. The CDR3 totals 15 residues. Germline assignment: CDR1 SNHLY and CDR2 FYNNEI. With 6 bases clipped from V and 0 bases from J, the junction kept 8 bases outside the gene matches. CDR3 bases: TGTGCCAGCAGGGCATCTAGCGGTAGCTCCTACGAGCAGTACTTC. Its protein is CASRASSGSSYEQYF.

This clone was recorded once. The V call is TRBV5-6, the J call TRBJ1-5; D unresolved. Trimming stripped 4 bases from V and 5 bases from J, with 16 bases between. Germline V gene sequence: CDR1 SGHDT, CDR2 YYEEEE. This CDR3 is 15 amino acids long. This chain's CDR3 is CASSLSSQSHQPQHF. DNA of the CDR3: TGTGCCAGCAGCCTGAGCAGCCAAAGTCATCAGCCCCAGCATTTT.

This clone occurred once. The CDR3 is CASEPGQGYEQYF. In DNA, the CDR3 is TGTGCTAGTGAACCGGGACAGGGCTACGAGCAGTACTTC. V is TRBV12-5 and J is TRBJ2-7, with 9 positions matching TRBD1. The CDR3 length is 13 residues. The ends lost 7 bases at V and 3 bases at J; junction bases unmatched: 4. CDR1 and CDR2 from the germline V gene are LGHNT and FRNRAP.

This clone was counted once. CDR3 in amino acids: CASSLIGGQGVSEQYF. Here the CDR3 DNA reads TGTGCCAGCAGCTTAATCGGGGGTCAGGGGGTTTCCGAGCAGTACTTC. The chain employs TRBV7-6 and TRBJ2-7; tentatively, D is TRBD1 (7 bases). Trimming cost V 2 bases and J 6 bases, with 20 bases left between them. Germline V CDR1 and CDR2: SGHVS, FNYEAQ. This CDR3 contains 16 residues.

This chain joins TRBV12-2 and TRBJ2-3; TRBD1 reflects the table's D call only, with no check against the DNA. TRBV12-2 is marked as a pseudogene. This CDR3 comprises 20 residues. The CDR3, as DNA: TGTGCAAGTCGCTTAGGGGGGGGACAGGGGTGGTATTTTGGCACAGATACGCAGTATTTT. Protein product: CASRLGGGQGWYFGTDTQYF.

This chain's CDR3 is CASSFRQLQYF. CDR3 DNA sequence: TGTGCCAGCAGCTTTAGGCAGCTGCAGTACTTC. The chain combines TRBV7-2 with TRBJ2-7; D gene unclear. V was shortened by 3 bases and J by 9 bases, with 9 bases between the two germline ends. CDR3 length equals 11 residues. Germline CDR1 is SGHTA and CDR2 is FQGNSA.

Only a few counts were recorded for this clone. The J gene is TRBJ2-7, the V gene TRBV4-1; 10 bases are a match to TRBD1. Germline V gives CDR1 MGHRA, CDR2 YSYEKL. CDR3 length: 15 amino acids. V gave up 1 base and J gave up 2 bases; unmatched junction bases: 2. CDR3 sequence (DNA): TGCGCCAGCAGCCAAGCCGGGACAGGGGCCTACGAGCAGTACTTC. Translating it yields CASSQAGTGAYEQYF.

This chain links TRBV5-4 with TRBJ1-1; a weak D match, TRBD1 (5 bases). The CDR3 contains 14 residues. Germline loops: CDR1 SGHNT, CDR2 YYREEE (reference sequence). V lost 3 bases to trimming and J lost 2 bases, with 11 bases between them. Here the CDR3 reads CASSYSGTNTEAFF. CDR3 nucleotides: TGTGCCAGCAGCTACTCCGGGACCAACACTGAAGCTTTCTTT. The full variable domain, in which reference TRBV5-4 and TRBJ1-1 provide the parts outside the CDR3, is ETGVTQSPTHLIKTRGQQVTLRCSSQSGHNTVSWYQQALGQGPQFIFQYYREEENGRGNFPPRFSGLQFPNYSSELNVNALELDDSALYLCASSYSGTNTEAFFGQGTRLTVV.

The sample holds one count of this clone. The CDR3 loop reads CASRRSRTGGLEQYF. The DNA for the CDR3 is TGTGCCAGCAGGAGGTCGCGGACAGGGGGACTCGAGCAGTACTTC. The V call is TRBV28, the J call TRBJ2-7; 10 bases align to TRBD1. V was clipped by 6 bases and J by 6 bases; unmatched bases: 11. The CDR3 spans 15 residues. CDR1 is MDHEN and CDR2 is SYDVKM in the germline V gene.

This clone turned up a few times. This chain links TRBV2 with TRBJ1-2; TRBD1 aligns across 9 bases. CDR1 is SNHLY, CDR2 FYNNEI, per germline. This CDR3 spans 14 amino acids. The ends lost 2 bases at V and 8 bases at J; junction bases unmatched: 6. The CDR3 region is CASSEIGTGWGYTF. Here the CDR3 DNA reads TGTGCCAGCAGTGAAATCGGGACAGGGTGGGGCTACACCTTC.

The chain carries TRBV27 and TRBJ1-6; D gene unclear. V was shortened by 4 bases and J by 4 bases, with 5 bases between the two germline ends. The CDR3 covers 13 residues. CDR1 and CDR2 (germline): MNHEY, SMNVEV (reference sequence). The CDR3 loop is CASSSKYNSPLHF. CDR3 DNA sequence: TGTGCCAGCAGTTCGAAATATAATTCACCCCTCCACTTT.

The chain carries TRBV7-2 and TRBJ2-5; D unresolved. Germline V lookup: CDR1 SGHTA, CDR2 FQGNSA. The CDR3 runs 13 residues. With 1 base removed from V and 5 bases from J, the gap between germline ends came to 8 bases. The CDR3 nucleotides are TGTGCCAGCAGCTTAGTTGTTTTGGAGACCCAGTACTTC. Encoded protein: CASSLVVLETQYF.

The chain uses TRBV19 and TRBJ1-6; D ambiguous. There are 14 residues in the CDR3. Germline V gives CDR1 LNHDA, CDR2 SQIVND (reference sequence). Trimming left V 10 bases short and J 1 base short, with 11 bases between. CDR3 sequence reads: CAISGGSYNSPLHF. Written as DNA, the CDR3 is TGTGCCATTTCGGGAGGATCCTATAATTCACCCCTCCACTTT.

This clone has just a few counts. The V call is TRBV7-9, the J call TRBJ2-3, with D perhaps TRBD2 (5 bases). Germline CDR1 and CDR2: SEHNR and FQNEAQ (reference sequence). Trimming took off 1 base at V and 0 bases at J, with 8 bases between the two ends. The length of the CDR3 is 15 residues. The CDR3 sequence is CASSLGLASTDTQYF. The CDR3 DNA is TGTGCCAGCAGCTTAGGGCTAGCTAGCACAGATACGCAGTATTTT.

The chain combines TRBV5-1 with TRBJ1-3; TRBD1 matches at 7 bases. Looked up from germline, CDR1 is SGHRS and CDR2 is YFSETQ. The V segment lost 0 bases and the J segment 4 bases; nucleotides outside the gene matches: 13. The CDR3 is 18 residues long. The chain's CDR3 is CASSLGLPGGGAGNTIYF. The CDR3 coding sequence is TGCGCCAGCAGCTTGGGCCTACCCGGAGGGGGCGCCGGAAACACCATATATTTT.

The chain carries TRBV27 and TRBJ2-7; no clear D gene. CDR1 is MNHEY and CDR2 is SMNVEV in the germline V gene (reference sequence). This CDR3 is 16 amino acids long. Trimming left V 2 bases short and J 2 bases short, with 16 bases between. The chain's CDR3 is CASSLMDPSGAYEQYF. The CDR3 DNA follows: TGTGCCAGCAGTTTAATGGACCCAAGTGGGGCCTACGAGCAGTACTTC.

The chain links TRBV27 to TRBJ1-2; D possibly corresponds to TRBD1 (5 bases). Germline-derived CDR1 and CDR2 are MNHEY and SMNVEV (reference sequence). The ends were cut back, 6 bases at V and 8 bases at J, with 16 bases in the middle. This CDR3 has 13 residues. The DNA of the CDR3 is TGTGCCAGCAGCTTACGTGGGGGACGAGGCTACACCTTC. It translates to CASSLRGGRGYTF.

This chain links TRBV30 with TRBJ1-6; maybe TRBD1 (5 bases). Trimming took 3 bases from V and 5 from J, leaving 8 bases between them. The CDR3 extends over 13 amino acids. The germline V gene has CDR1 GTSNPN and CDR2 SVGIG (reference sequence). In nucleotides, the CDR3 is TGTGCCTGGAGGGGGGTAAATAATTCACCCCTCCACTTT. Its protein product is CAWRGVNNSPLHF.

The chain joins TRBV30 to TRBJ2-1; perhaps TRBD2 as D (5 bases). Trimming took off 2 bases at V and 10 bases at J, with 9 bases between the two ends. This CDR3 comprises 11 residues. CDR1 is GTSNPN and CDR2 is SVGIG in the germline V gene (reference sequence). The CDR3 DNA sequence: TGTGCCTGGAGTCCACTAGGGGAGCAGTTCTTC. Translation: CAWSPLGEQFF.

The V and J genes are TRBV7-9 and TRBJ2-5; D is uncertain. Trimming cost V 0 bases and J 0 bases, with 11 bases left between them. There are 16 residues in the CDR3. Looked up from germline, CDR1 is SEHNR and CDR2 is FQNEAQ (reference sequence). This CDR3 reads CASSLATDLYQETQYF. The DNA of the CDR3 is TGTGCCAGCAGCTTAGCCACAGACCTTTACCAAGAGACCCAGTACTTC.

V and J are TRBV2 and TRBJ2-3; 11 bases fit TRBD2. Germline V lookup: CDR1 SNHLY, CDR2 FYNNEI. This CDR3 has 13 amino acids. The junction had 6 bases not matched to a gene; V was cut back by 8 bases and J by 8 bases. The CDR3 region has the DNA TGTGCCAGCGGACTAGCGGGTTATTCTACGCAGTATTTT. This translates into CASGLAGYSTQYF.

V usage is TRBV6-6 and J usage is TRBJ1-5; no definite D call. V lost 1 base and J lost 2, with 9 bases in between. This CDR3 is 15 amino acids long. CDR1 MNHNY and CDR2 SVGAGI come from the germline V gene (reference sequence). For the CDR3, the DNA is TGTGCCAGCAGTTACTTGAGTGGGGGCAATCAGCCCCAGCATTTT. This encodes CASSYLSGGNQPQHF.

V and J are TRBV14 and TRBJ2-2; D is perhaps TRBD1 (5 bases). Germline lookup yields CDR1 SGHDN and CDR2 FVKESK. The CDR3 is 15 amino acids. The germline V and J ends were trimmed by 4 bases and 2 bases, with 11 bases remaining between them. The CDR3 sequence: CASSRAGYNTGELFF. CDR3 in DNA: TGTGCCAGCAGCCGGGCAGGGTACAACACCGGGGAGCTGTTTTTT.

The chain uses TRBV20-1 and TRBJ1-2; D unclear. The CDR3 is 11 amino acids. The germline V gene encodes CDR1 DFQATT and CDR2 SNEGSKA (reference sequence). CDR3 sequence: CTHGIRYGYTF. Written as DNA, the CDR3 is TGCACACATGGAATCCGTTATGGCTACACCTTC.

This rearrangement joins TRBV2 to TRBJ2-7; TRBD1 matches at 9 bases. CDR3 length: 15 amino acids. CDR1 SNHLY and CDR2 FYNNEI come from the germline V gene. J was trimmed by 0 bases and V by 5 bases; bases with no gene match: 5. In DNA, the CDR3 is TGTGCCAGCAGTTCCGGGACAGGGCTCTCCTACGAGCAGTACTTC. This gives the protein CASSSGTGLSYEQYF.

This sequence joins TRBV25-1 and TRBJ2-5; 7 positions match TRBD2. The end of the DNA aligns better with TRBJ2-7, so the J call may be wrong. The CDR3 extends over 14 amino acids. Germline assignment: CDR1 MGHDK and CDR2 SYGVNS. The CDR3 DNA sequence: TGTGCCAGCAGTTCAAGGGACTACCCCTACGAGCAGTACTTC. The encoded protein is CASSSRDYPYEQYF.

The CDR3 here is CASSEDRANYGYTF. The CDR3 DNA follows: TGCGCCAGCAGTGAGGACAGGGCTAACTATGGCTACACCTTC. The chain combines TRBV10-2 with TRBJ1-2; 7 nucleotides align to TRBD1. The CDR3 covers 14 residues. The V gene's germline CDR1 is WSHSY and CDR2 SAAADI. V lost 2 bases, J lost 0 bases, and 0 bases stayed unmatched.